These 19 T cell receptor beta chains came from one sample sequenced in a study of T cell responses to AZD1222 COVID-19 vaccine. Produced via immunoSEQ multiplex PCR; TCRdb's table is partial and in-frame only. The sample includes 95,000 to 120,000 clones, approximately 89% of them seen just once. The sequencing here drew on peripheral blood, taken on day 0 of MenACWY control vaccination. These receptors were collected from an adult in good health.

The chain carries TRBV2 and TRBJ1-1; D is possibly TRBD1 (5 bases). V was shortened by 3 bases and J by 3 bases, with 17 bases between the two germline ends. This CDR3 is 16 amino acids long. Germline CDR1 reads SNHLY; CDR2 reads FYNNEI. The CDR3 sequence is CASSESGRRRYTEAFF. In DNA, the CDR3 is TGTGCCAGCAGTGAGTCAGGGCGAAGACGCTACACTGAAGCTTTCTTT.

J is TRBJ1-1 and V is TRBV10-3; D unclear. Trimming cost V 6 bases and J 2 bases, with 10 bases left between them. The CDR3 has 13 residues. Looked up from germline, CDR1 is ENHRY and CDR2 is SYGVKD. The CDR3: CAIRRDLNTEAFF. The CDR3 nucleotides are TGTGCCATCAGAAGGGATCTAAACACTGAAGCTTTCTTT.

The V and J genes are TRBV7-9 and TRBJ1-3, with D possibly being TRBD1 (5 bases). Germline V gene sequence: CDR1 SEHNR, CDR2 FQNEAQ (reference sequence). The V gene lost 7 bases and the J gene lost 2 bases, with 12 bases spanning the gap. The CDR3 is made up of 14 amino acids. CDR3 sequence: CASIRGRTGNTIYF. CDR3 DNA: TGTGCCAGCATCCGGGGCCGGACTGGAAACACCATATATTTT. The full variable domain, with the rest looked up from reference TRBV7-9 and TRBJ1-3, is DTGVSQNPRHKITKRGQNVTFRCDPISEHNRLYWYRQTLGQGPEFLTYFQNEAQLEKSRLLSDRFSAERPKGSFSTLEIQRTEQGDSAMYLCASIRGRTGNTIYFGEGSWLTVV.

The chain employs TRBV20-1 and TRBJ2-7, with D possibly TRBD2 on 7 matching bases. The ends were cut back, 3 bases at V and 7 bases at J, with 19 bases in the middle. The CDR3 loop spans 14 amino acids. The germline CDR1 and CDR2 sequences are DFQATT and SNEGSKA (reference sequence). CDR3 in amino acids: CSASPIVKGGEQYF. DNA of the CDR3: TGCAGTGCTAGTCCCATAGTTAAGGGGGGGGAGCAGTACTTC.

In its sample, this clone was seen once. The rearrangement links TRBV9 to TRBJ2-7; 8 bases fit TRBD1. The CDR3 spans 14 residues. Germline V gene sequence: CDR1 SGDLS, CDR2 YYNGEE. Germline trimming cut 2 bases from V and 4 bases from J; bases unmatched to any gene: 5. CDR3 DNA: TGTGCCAGCAGCGTGATGACAGGGGAGTACGAGCAGTACTTC. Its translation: CASSVMTGEYEQYF.

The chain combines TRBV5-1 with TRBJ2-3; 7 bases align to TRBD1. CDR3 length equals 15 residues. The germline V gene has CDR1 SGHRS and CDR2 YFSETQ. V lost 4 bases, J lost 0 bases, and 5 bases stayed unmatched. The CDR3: CASSQGQASTDTQYF. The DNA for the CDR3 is TGCGCCAGCAGCCAAGGACAGGCGAGCACAGATACGCAGTATTTT.

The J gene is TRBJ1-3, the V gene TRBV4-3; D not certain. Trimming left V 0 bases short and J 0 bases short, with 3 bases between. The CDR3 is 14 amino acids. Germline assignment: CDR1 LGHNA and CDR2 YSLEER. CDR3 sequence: CASSQDASGNTIYF. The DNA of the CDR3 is TGCGCCAGCAGCCAAGATGCCTCTGGAAACACCATATATTTT.

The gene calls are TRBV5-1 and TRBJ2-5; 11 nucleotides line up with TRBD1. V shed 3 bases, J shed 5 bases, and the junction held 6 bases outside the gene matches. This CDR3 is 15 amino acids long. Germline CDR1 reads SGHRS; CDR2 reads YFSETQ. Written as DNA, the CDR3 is TGCGCCAGCAGCTCTCCGGACAGGGGGCCCGAGACCCAGTACTTC. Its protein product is CASSSPDRGPETQYF.

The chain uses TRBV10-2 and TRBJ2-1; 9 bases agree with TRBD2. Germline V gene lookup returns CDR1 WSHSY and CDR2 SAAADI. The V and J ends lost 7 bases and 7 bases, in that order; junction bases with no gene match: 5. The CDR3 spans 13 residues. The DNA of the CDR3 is TGCGCCAGCAACCAGCGGGGGGCTAATGAGCAGTTCTTC. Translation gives CASNQRGANEQFF.

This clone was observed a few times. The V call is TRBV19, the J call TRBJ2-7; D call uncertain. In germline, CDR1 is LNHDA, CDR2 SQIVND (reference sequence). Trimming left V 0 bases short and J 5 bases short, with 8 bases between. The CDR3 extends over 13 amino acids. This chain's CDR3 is CASSIDEVNEQYF. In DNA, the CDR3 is TGTGCCAGTAGTATAGATGAGGTTAACGAGCAGTACTTC.

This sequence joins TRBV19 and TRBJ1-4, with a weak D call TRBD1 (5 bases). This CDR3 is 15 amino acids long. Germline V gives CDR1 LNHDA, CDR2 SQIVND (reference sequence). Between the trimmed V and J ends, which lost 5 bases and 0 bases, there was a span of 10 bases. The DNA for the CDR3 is TGTGCCAGTAGTGCAGGGACGGCAACTAATGAAAAACTGTTTTTT. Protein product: CASSAGTATNEKLFF.

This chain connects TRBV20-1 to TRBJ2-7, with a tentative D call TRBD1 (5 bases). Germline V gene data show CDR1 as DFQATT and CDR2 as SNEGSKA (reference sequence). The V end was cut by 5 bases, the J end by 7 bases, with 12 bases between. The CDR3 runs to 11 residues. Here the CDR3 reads CSAAPGWEQYF. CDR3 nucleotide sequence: TGCAGTGCTGCACCAGGGTGGGAGCAGTACTTC.

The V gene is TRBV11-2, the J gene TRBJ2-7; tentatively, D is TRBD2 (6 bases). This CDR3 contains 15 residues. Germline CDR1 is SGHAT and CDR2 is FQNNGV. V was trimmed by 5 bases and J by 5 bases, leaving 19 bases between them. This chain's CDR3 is CASSLARDSRHEQYF. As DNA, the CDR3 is TGTGCCAGCAGCCTCGCACGGGACTCACGCCACGAGCAGTACTTC. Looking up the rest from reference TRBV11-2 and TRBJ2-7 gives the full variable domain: EAGVAQSPRYKIIEKRQSVAFWCNPISGHATLYWYQQILGQGPKLLIQFQNNGVVDDSQLPKDRFSAERLKGVDSTLKIQPAKLEDSAVYLCASSLARDSRHEQYFGPGTRLTVT.

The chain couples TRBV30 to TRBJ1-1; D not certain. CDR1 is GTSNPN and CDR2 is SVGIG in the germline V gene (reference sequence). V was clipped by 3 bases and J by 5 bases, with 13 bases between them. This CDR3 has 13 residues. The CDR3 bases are TGTGCCTGGAGCCGTATCCCGGGGACTGAAGCTTTCTTT. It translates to CAWSRIPGTEAFF.

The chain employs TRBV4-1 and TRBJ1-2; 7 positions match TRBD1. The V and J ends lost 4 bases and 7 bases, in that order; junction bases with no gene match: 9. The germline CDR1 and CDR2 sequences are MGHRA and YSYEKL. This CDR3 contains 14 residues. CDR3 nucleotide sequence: TGCGCCAGCAGCCGGGACAGCATCCTCGGTGGCTACACCTTC. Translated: CASSRDSILGGYTF.

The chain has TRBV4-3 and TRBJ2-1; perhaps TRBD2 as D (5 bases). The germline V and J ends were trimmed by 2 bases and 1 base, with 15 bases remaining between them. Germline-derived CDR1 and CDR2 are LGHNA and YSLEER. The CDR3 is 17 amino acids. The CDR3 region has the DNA TGCGCCAGCAGCCAAACGAGGGCCCTAGGGTCCTACAATGAGCAGTTCTTC. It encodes CASSQTRALGSYNEQFF.

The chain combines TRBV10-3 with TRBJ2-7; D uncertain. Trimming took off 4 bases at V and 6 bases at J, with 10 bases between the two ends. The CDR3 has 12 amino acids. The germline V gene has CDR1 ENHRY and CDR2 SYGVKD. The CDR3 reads CAISGWGGEQYF. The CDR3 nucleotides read TGTGCCATCAGTGGATGGGGTGGCGAGCAGTACTTC.

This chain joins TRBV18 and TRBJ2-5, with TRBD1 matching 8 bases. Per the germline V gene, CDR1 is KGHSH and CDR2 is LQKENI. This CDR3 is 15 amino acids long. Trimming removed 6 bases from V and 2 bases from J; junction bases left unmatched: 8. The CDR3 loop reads CASSSQGAHQETQYF. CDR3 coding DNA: TGTGCCAGCTCCTCGCAGGGGGCGCATCAAGAGACCCAGTACTTC.

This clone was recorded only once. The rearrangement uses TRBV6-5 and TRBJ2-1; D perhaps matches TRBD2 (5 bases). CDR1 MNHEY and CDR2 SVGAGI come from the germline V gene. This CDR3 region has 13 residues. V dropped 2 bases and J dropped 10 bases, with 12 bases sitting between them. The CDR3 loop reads CASSYLRASEQFF. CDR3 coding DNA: TGTGCCAGCAGTTACCTCCGGGCTAGCGAGCAGTTCTTC.